This entry concerns a single T cell receptor (beta chain). The table came from immunoSEQ multiplex PCR; TCRdb's copy has only in-frame clones and leaves some out. The repertoire consists of 200,000 to 250,000 clones, with over 60% occurring once and the leading ten covering about 7%. This record belongs to a study of blood T cell repertoires in COVID-19. Study-wide context: T cells, B-cell-depleted T cells, or PBMCs provided the cDNA or gDNA that served as material.

The CDR3 contains 13 residues. V dropped 10 bases and J dropped 3; count of bases not matched to a gene: 5. Germline V lookup: CDR1 KGHDR, CDR2 SFDVKD. Material: peripheral blood. This sequence was found in a woman aged 70-85 years with acute or convalescent COVID-19. The V call is TRBV24-1, the J call TRBJ1-5, with 7 bases identical to TRBD1. CDR3 sequence: CATGGQINQPQHF. The CDR3 DNA follows: TGTGCCACTGGGGGACAGATCAATCAGCCCCAGCATTTT.